The 5 T cell receptor beta chains reported below all come from one sample, sequenced in a study of T-cell memory formation after mild COVID-19. TCRdb used MiXCR to reprocess the 5' RACE reads, holding one entry per CDR3 protein. The sample contains roughly 250,000 distinct CDR3 sequences, over 15% of which appear only once. The sequencing input was PBMCs or a T cell subset sorted from them (not recorded which). The receptors originated from a man between 18 and 29 years old who had mild COVID-19 (a few samples of this study predate the infection). Cell type and time point are not known.

J is TRBJ2-7 and V is TRBV5-1; TRBD1 might be the D (6 bases). The germline V gene encodes CDR1 SGHRS and CDR2 YFSETQ. The CDR3 consists of 13 residues. V was cut by 2 bases and J by 2 bases, with 8 bases left in between. CDR3 protein: CASSLGGPYEQYF. CDR3 coding DNA: TGCGCCAGCAGCTTAGGGGGTCCCTACGAGCAGTACTTC.

This clonotype has just a few counts. This chain uses TRBV7-8 with TRBJ2-2; 11 bases are shared with TRBD2. Per the germline V gene, CDR1 is SGHVS and CDR2 is FQNEAQ. V shed 5 bases and J 7 bases; nucleotides not matched to a gene: 15. The CDR3 is 18 amino acids. CDR3 residues: CASSRESLAGGWSGELFF. The CDR3 bases are TGTGCCAGCAGCCGCGAGTCATTAGCGGGGGGGTGGAGCGGGGAGCTGTTTTTT.

The CDR3 DNA sequence: TGTGCCAGCAGTTACGCCCAGGGAGGACGCGAGCAGTACTTC. Its translation is CASSYAQGGREQYF. V is TRBV6-5 and J is TRBJ2-7, with D maybe TRBD2 (6 bases). V shed 2 bases and J shed 6 bases, with 14 bases lying between them. This CDR3 is built from 14 residues. Germline CDR1 and CDR2: MNHEY and SVGAGI.

This sequence joins TRBV20-1 and TRBJ1-2; D may be TRBD1 (5 bases). V was shortened by 4 bases and J by 8 bases, with 14 bases between the two germline ends. CDR3 size: 12 residues. CDR1 is DFQATT and CDR2 is SNEGSKA in the germline V gene (reference sequence). CDR3 sequence: CSAIWGDRGYTF. The CDR3 DNA is TGCAGTGCTATTTGGGGGGATAGGGGCTACACCTTC.

The chain combines TRBV7-2 with TRBJ1-4, with D tentatively TRBD1 (6 bases). V was clipped by 7 bases and J by 3 bases, with 9 bases between them. CDR1 and CDR2 (germline): SGHTA, FQGNSA. This CDR3 is built from 13 residues. CDR3 bases: TGTGCCAGCAAACAGGGCCCTAATGAAAAACTGTTTTTT. Protein: CASKQGPNEKLFF.